The entry below gives a single TCR beta chain sequence along with its context. Its antigen is not known. These data originate in a study of radiotherapy plus CTLA-4 blockade in lung cancer. Turning to the study itself: Among enrolled patients, less than 20% responded and about 30% achieved disease control.

CDR3 length: 14 amino acids. With 0 bases removed from V and 4 bases from J, the gap between germline ends came to 10 bases. Germline CDR1 reads SGHRS; CDR2 reads YFSETQ. Study results and limitations: Radiotherapy plus ipilimumab was followed by expansion in blood of tumor-derived TCR clones. Response, reportedly, was best predicted by interferon-beta along with early blood T cell clone dynamics.

Assay: immunoSEQ multiplex PCR; the TCRdb copy retains only in-frame clones and omits some. Of tens of thousands of clones in the sample, around 79% are singletons; the top ten hold 3.5% to 4.5%. Patients in the study, people with chemo-refractory metastatic non-small-cell lung cancer, received focal radiation plus ipilimumab CTLA-4 blockade. V is TRBV5-1 and J is TRBJ1-2, with D unresolved. This TCR derives from a human donor with non-small cell lung cancer who had a partial response to radiotherapy plus ipilimumab. Some clones in this sample may be carry-over from other donors' samples. The specimen comprised peripheral blood, sampled from a patient treated with radiotherapy plus ipilimumab. CDR3 amino acids: CASSLDGEIYGYTF. The CDR3, as DNA: TGCGCCAGCAGCTTGGACGGGGAGATCTATGGCTACACCTTC.